A single sample gave rise to the 7 T cell receptor beta chains below, sequenced in a study of blood T cells in healthy people across ages. A second PCR of roughly 7 to 11 cycles used a sample-barcoded 5' primer and a J-beta primer mix. TCRdb reprocessed the 5' RACE reads with MiXCR, giving one entry per CDR3 protein. The table has 1.8 million or so distinct CDR3 sequences, more than 35% seen once. Sequenced sample: blood. These receptors were taken from a human donor in good health.

This clonotype was found many times. The chain uses TRBV7-2 and TRBJ1-2; 11 positions agree with TRBD1. The CDR3 is 15 amino acids. Per the germline V gene, CDR1 is SGHTA and CDR2 is FQGNSA. V shed 1 base, J shed 4 bases, and the junction held 2 bases outside the gene matches. DNA of the CDR3: TGTGCCAGCAGCTTAGGCGGGACAGGGGGCTATGGCTACACCTTC. Translation gives CASSLGGTGGYGYTF. Together with reference TRBV7-2 and TRBJ1-2, the CDR3 gives the full variable domain: GAGVSQSPSNKVTEKGKDVELRCDPISGHTALYWYRQSLGQGLEFLIYFQGNSAPDKSGLPSDRFSAERTGGSVSTLTIQRTQQEDSAVYLCASSLGGTGGYGYTFGSGTRLTVV.

In regard to this clonotype: An end of the junction differs from the germline gene, which may be a read error. The gene calls are TRBV11-2 and TRBJ2-1, with TRBD1 matching 7 bases. Germline values: CDR1 SGHAT, CDR2 FQNNGV. This CDR3 has 15 residues. CDR3 in amino acids: CASSFGDRAYNKQFF. The CDR3 DNA sequence: TGTGCCAGCAGCTTTGGCGACAGGGCCTACAATAAGCAGTTCTTC.

CDR3 sequence (DNA): TGTGCCAGCAGCGGGGGGTACGGGCTAGAGACCCAGTACTTC. It codes for CASSGGYGLETQYF. The V gene is TRBV5-6, the J gene TRBJ2-5, with a weak D call TRBD2 (6 bases). Germline CDR1 reads SGHDT; CDR2 reads YYEEEE. This CDR3 comprises 14 residues. V lost 4 bases and J 4 bases, leaving 14 bases between the germline ends.

This clonotype turned up a few times. The rearrangement joins TRBV3-1 to TRBJ2-7; D uncertain. V lost 3 bases and J lost 4, with 7 bases in between. Germline V CDR1 and CDR2: LGHDT, YNNKEL (reference sequence). The CDR3 spans 12 residues. CDR3 DNA sequence: TGTGCCAGCAGCCACCAGGATTACGAGCAGTACTTC. This gives the protein CASSHQDYEQYF.

The rearrangement uses TRBV7-2 and TRBJ2-3, with a possible D match to TRBD2 (6 bases). Germline CDR1 and CDR2: SGHTA and FQGNSA. The CDR3 spans 16 residues. V was cut by 1 base and J by 2 bases, with 13 bases left in between. The CDR3 here is CASSLVGAGPTDTQYF. In DNA, the CDR3 is TGTGCCAGCAGCTTAGTAGGGGCGGGGCCCACAGATACGCAGTATTTT. Full variable domain (missing parts from reference TRBV7-2 and TRBJ2-3): GAGVSQSPSNKVTEKGKDVELRCDPISGHTALYWYRQSLGQGLEFLIYFQGNSAPDKSGLPSDRFSAERTGGSVSTLTIQRTQQEDSAVYLCASSLVGAGPTDTQYFGPGTRLTVL.

The chain combines TRBV20-1 with TRBJ2-1; 11 nucleotides align to TRBD2. Germline trimming cut 1 base from V and 16 bases from J; bases unmatched to any gene: 6. There are 12 residues in the CDR3. The germline CDR1 and CDR2 sequences are DFQATT and SNEGSKA (reference sequence). The CDR3 DNA sequence: TGCAGTGCTAGAGTACTAGCGGGGGTCATATTCTTC. This translates into CSARVLAGVIFF.

This clonotype showed up just a few times. The gene calls are TRBV27 and TRBJ2-1; 9 bases align to TRBD2. With 5 bases clipped from V and 7 bases from J, the junction kept 6 bases outside the gene matches. CDR1 and CDR2 (germline): MNHEY, SMNVEV (reference sequence). This CDR3 is 14 amino acids long. CDR3 DNA sequence: TGTGCCAGCAGTGGGACTAGCTGGTGGAATGAGCAGTTCTTC. It is translated as CASSGTSWWNEQFF.